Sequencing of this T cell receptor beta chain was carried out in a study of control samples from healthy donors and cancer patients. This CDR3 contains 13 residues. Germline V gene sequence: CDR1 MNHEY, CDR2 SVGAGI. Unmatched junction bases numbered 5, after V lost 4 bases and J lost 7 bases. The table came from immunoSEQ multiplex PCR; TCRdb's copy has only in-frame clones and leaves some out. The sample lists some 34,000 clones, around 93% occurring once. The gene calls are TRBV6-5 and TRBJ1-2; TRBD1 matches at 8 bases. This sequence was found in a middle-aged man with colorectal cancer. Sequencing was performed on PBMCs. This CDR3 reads CASSSRGPPGYTF. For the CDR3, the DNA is TGTGCCAGCAGTTCCAGGGGGCCCCCTGGCTACACCTTC.